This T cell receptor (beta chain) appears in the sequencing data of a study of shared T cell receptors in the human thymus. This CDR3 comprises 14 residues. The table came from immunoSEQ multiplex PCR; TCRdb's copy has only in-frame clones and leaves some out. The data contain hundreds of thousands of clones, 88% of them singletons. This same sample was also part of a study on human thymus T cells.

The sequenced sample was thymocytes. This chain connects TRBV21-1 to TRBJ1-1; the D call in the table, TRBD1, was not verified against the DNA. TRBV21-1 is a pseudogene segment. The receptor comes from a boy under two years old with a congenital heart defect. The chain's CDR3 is CAPDDPGKNTEAFF. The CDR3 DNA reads TGTGCCCCCGATGACCCAGGAAAGAACACTGAAGCTTTCTTT.